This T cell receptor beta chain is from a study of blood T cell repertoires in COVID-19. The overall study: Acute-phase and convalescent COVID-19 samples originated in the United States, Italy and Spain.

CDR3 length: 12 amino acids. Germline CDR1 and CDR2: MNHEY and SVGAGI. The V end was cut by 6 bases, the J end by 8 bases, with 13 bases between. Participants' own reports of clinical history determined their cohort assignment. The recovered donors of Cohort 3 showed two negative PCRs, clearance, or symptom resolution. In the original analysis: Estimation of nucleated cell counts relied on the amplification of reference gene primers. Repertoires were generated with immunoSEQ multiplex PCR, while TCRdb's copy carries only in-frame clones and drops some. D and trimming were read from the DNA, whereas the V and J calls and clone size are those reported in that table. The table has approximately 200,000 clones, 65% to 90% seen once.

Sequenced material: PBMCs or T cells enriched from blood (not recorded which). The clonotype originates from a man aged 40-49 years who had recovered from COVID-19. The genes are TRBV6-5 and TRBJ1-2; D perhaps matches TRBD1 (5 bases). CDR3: CASRDTVRGYTF. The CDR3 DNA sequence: TGTGCCAGCAGGGACACGGTGAGGGGCTACACCTTC.